This is a list of T cell receptor beta chains from one sample in a study of T cell responses to AZD1222 COVID-19 vaccine. Profiling relied on immunoSEQ multiplex PCR, and the TCRdb table lists in-frame clones only, not all of them. The data show approximately 68,000 clones, with 88% seen just once and 15% to 20% held by the top ten. This sample comprised peripheral blood, obtained on day 0 of AZD1222 vaccination. The receptor set was obtained from an adult in good health. The CDR3 runs from the conserved cysteine through the conserved F or W. The D gene is left open where the match is weak. Clone size is not always given. Where it is, it says once, few, many or a class for expanded clones.

>-|-|TRBV29-1|TRBJ1-1
TGCAGCGTTGAGGTGGGGGCGCGGGGCACTGAAGCTTTCTTT
CSVEVGARGTEAFF
>-|-|TRBV28|TRBJ2-7
TGTGCCAGCAGTTTGCAGGGGCAAAGGAACGAGCAGTACTTC
CASSLQGQRNEQYF
>-|-|TRBV19|TRBJ2-1
TGTGCCAGTAGTATAAGGTGGATGGGCGAGAATGAGCAGTTCTTC
CASSIRWMGENEQFF
>-|-|TRBV5-6|TRBJ2-7
TGTGCCAGCAGCTGGGTTACCGGGACATCAGAGCAGTACTTC
CASSWVTGTSEQYF
>-|-|TRBV5-6|TRBJ1-2
TGTGCCAGCAACCCGGGACCGTTAAACTATGGCTACACCTTC
CASNPGPLNYGYTF
>-|-|TRBV21-1|TRBJ1-2
TGTGCCAGCAGCAAAGAGTGCGGAAATGGCTACACCTTC
CASSKECGNGYTF
>-|-|TRBV5-1|TRBJ1-1
TGCGCCAGCAGCTTGAGGGAAAACACTGAAGCTTTCTTT
CASSLRENTEAFF
>-|-|TRBV3-1/TRBV3-2|TRBJ1-6
TGTGCCAGCAGCCTGACACTGAGCTCCTATAATTCACCCCTCCACTTT
CASSLTLSSYNSPLHF
>TRBD1|-|TRBV19|TRBJ2-1
TGTGCCAGTAGTATTGGAGCACAGGGGGCTGAGCAGTTCTTC
CASSIGAQGAEQFF
>TRBD1|-|TRBV19|TRBJ1-5
TGTGCCAGTAGTATAACTAGAGGACAGGGGGAACAGCCCCAGCATTTT
CASSITRGQGEQPQHF
>-|-|TRBV12-3/TRBV12-4|TRBJ1-5
TGTGCCAGCACCCTTGCGGGAGGACAGCCCCAGCATTTT
CASTLAGGQPQHF
>TRBD2|-|TRBV10-3|TRBJ2-2
TGTGCCATCAGGGCGGGGGTACTGAACACCGGGGAGCTGTTTTTT
CAIRAGVLNTGELFF
>-|-|TRBV19|TRBJ2-7
TGTGCCAGTTCGGGCGACTCCTACGAGCAGTACTTC
CASSGDSYEQYF
>-|once|TRBV20-1|TRBJ2-1
TGCAGTGCTAGTCCCATGCCCTCGGGGGACTCCTACAATGAGCAGTTCTTC
CSASPMPSGDSYNEQFF
>TRBD1|once|TRBV28|TRBJ1-6
TGTGCCAGCAGTTTATGGGGTAGGGACAGGGGCTATAATTCACCCCTCCACTTT
CASSLWGRDRGYNSPLHF
>-|-|TRBV3-1/TRBV3-2|TRBJ1-1
TGTGCCAGCAGCCTAAGGACGAGGAACACTGAAGCTTTCTTT
CASSLRTRNTEAFF
>-|-|TRBV30|TRBJ1-5
TGTGCCTGGAGTGTACCGTGGGGTCTCAATCAGCCCCAGCATTTT
CAWSVPWGLNQPQHF